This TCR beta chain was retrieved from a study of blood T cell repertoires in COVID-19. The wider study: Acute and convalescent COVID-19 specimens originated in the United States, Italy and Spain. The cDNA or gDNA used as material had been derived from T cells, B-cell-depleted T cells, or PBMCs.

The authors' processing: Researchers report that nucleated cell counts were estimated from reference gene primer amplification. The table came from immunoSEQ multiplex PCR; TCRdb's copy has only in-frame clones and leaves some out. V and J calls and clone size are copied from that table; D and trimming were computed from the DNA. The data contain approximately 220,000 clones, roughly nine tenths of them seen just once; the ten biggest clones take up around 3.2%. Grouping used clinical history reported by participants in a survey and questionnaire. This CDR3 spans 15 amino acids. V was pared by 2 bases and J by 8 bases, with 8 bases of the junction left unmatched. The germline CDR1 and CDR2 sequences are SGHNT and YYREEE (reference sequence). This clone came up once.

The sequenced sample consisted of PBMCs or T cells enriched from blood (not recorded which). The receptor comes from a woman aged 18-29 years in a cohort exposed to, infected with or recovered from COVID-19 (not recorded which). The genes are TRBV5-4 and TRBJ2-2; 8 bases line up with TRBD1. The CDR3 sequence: CASSFRDRSPGELFF. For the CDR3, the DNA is TGTGCCAGCAGCTTCCGGGACAGGTCTCCGGGGGAGCTGTTTTTT.